This is a list of T cell receptor beta chains from one sample in a study of PD-L1 blockade in urothelial cancer. Generated by immunoSEQ multiplex PCR, the TCRdb table keeps only in-frame clones and is missing some. The repertoire has roughly 32,000 clones, approximately 82% of them found once; the top ten carry under 40%. The input for sequencing was PBMCs, taken around atezolizumab (anti-PD-L1) treatment. All receptors come from a man between 60 and 70 years old with urothelial cancer. Each CDR3 is given with its conserved first and last residue. The D gene is left open where the match is weak. Rows may omit the clone size; those that give it use once, few, many or a size class.

V gene	J gene	clone size	D gene	CDR3 DNA	CDR3 protein
TRBV5-1	TRBJ2-3	NA	TRBD2	TGCGCCAGCAGTTCTAGCGGGGGGGCAACAGATACGCAGTATTTT	CASSSSGGATDTQYF
TRBV30	TRBJ2-3	NA	NA	TGTGCCTGGCACGACAGTTCTAGCACAGATACGCAGTATTTT	CAWHDSSSTDTQYF
TRBV7-2	TRBJ2-1	few	TRBD1	TGTGCCAGCAGCCTAGGACAGGGTTCTTTCAATGAGCAGTTCTTC	CASSLGQGSFNEQFF
TRBV11-2	TRBJ1-4	NA	TRBD1	TGTGCCAGCAGCGTACAGGGGAGAGAAAAACTGTTTTTT	CASSVQGREKLFF
TRBV10-3	TRBJ2-1	NA	TRBD2	TGTGCCATCAGTGCGGCTAGCGGGAGTAATGAGCAGTTCTTC	CAISAASGSNEQFF
TRBV7-8	TRBJ2-5	NA	TRBD1	TGTGCCAGCAGCTTAGATGCGGGACAGGGGAGTGAGACCCAGTACTTC	CASSLDAGQGSETQYF
TRBV4-1	TRBJ1-4	NA	NA	TGCGCCAGCAGCCAAGATGGGCGTTCAACTAATGAAAAACTGTTTTTT	CASSQDGRSTNEKLFF
TRBV27	TRBJ1-1	NA	NA	TGTGCCAGCAGTCCCGGGACACGGCCCACTGAAGCTTTCTTT	CASSPGTRPTEAFF
TRBV11-2	TRBJ2-1	once	TRBD2	TGTGCCAGCACCACGACTAGCGGGACCTACAATGAGCAGTTCTTC	CASTTTSGTYNEQFF
TRBV6-1	TRBJ1-1	NA	TRBD1	TGTGCCAGCAGGGAACAGGGGGCGAAAAACACTGAAGCTTTCTTT	CASREQGAKNTEAFF
TRBV27	TRBJ2-7	once	TRBD2	TGTGCCAGCAGGTCTAGCGGTAGTTCCTACGAGCAGTACTTC	CASRSSGSSYEQYF
TRBV7-6	TRBJ2-7	NA	TRBD1	TGTGCCAGCAGCCCCGGGACAGGGGGCTCCTACGAGCAGTACTTC	CASSPGTGGSYEQYF
TRBV5-1	TRBJ1-4	NA	NA	TGCGCCAGCAGCTTGGGCGGTAATGAAAAACTGTTTTTT	CASSLGGNEKLFF
TRBV6-5	TRBJ1-1	NA	NA	TGTGCCAGCAGTTACTCGAGTCGGACTGAAGCTTTCTTT	CASSYSSRTEAFF
TRBV5-1	TRBJ2-2	few	NA	TGCGCCAGCAGCTTCGGGGTGGCCGGGGAGCTGTTTTTT	CASSFGVAGELFF
TRBV30	TRBJ2-5	NA	TRBD1	TGTGCCTGGTCCATAGACAGGGGCCCGCTTGAGACCCAGTACTTC	CAWSIDRGPLETQYF
TRBV19	TRBJ2-2	NA	TRBD2	TGTGCCAGTAGTATAACGGTTTTACGGGCTAGCGGGGTGAACACCGGGGAGCTGTTTTTT	CASSITVLRASGVNTGELFF
TRBV19	TRBJ2-7	NA	TRBD2	TGTGCCAGTAGGCCACTAGCGGGGGCCCCCTACGAGCAGTACTTC	CASRPLAGAPYEQYF
TRBV7-2	TRBJ2-1	NA	NA	TGTGCCAGCAGCCAACAAACGGGGGTAGATGAGCAGTTCTTC	CASSQQTGVDEQFF
TRBV7-2	TRBJ2-3	NA	TRBD2	TGTGCCAGCAGCTTAGCCGGGAGGGAGACAGATACGCAGTATTTT	CASSLAGRETDTQYF
TRBV6-5	TRBJ2-7	few	NA	TGTGCCAGCAGTTACTCATACACCGGGACAACCGAGCAGTACTTC	CASSYSYTGTTEQYF
TRBV18	TRBJ1-4	NA	NA	TGTGCCAGCTCACCACTTGAGGTATCAACTAATGAAAAACTGTTTTTT	CASSPLEVSTNEKLFF
TRBV5-1	TRBJ2-7	once	NA	TGCGCCAGCAGCGCCGCGAGCTCCTACGAGCAGTACTTC	CASSAASSYEQYF
TRBV30	TRBJ2-6	once	TRBD1	TGTGCCTGGAGTTTTCAGGGGGTGTCTGGGGCCAACGTCCTGACTTTC	CAWSFQGVSGANVLTF
TRBV7-3	TRBJ1-3	NA	NA	TGTGCCAGCAGCTTAACCGCAGGCTCTGGAAACACCATATATTTT	CASSLTAGSGNTIYF
TRBV7-9	TRBJ2-2	NA	NA	TGTGCCAGCAGCGTATCGCCGACACACACCGGGGAGCTGTTTTTT	CASSVSPTHTGELFF
TRBV11-2	TRBJ2-1	NA	TRBD1	TGTGCCAGCAGCTTAGCGGGACAGGCAATTGAGCAGTTCTTC	CASSLAGQAIEQFF
TRBV18	TRBJ1-2	NA	TRBD1	TGTGCCAGCTCACGGCAGGGACAGGCCCTCAACTATGGCTACACCTTC	CASSRQGQALNYGYTF
TRBV18	TRBJ2-5	NA	NA	TGTGCCAGCTCACCAGGCAGACAAGAGACCCAGTACTTC	CASSPGRQETQYF
TRBV19	TRBJ1-3	NA	NA	TGTGCCAGTAGAGACAGCTCTGGAAACACCATATATTTT	CASRDSSGNTIYF
TRBV7-2	TRBJ2-1	NA	TRBD1	TGTGCCAGCAGCTTAGGGACAGGGGGATCGGCTTACAATGAGCAGTTCTTC	CASSLGTGGSAYNEQFF
TRBV7-3	TRBJ2-1	NA	NA	TGTGCCAGCAGCTTAGAGGGGGACTCCTACAATGAGCAGTTCTTC	CASSLEGDSYNEQFF
TRBV7-7	TRBJ2-7	NA	TRBD1	TGTGCTAGCGGACAGGGGCGCCAAGACGAGCAGTACTTC	CASGQGRQDEQYF
TRBV7-2	TRBJ2-3	NA	TRBD2	TGTGCCAGCAGCCCGCGGGGACTAGCGGGGGGAGATACGCAGTATTTT	CASSPRGLAGGDTQYF
TRBV11-1	TRBJ1-6	NA	NA	TGTGCCAGCAGCTTTCCCGATATCGGGAGCAATTCACCCCTCCACTTT	CASSFPDIGSNSPLHF
TRBV5-6	TRBJ2-5	NA	TRBD1	TGTGCCAGCAGCTTGGCCGTGGGACAGCAAGAGACCCAGTACTTC	CASSLAVGQQETQYF
TRBV12-5	TRBJ2-3	few	TRBD2	TGTGCTAGTGGTTTGTTGGCAGGGAGGGCAGATACGCAGTATTTT	CASGLLAGRADTQYF
TRBV20-1	TRBJ1-1	once	NA	TGCAGTGCTAACCAGGGTCCTGAAGCTTTCTTT	CSANQGPEAFF
TRBV12-5	TRBJ1-5	NA	NA	TGTGCTAGTGGTTTGGTACGCAGGCCCTCCAATCAGCCCCAGCATTTT	CASGLVRRPSNQPQHF
TRBV9	TRBJ2-3	NA	TRBD2	TGTGCCAGCAGCGTAGAACTAGCGGGGGGAAGAGATACGCAGTATTTT	CASSVELAGGRDTQYF